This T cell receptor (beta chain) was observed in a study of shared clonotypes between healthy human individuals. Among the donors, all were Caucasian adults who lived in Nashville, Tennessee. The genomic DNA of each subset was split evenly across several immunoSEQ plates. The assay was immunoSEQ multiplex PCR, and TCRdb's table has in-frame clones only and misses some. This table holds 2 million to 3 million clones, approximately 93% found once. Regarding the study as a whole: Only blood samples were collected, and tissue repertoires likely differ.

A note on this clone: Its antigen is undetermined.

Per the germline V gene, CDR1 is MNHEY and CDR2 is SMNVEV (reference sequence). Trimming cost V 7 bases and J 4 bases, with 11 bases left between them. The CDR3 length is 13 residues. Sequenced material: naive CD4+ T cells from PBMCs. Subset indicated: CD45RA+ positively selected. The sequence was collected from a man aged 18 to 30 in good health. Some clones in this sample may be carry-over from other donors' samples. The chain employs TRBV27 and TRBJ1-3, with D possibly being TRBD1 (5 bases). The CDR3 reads CASKSWGGNTIYF. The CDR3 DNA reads TGTGCCAGCAAAAGCTGGGGGGGAAACACCATATATTTT.